This TCR beta chain was documented in a study of T cell repertoires in cytomegalovirus infection. As for the study in general: Indications of both CMV infection and matching HLA type were provided by public TCR beta signatures. Study-wide results and limits: Carriers of CMV and the relevant HLA type were discriminated by public TCR beta frequency.

With regard to this clonotype: The target antigen is unknown.

TCRdb analysed the reads with MiXCR anew, one entry per CDR3 protein. Of about 300,000 distinct CDR3 sequences in the sample, around 9.6% were seen once. Germline V gene data show CDR1 as DFQATT and CDR2 as SNEGSKA (reference sequence). The CDR3 is 15 amino acids. Trimming stripped 5 bases from V and 0 bases from J, with 16 bases between. Source material: PBMCs. The sequence came from a human donor in good health (CMV status not recorded). Some clones in this sample may be carry-over from other donors' samples. The chain uses TRBV20-1 and TRBJ1-1, with D possibly matching TRBD1 (5 bases). The CDR3 DNA sequence: TGCAGTGCTGCCCACGACAGTTACATGAACACTGAAGCTTTCTTT. It translates to CSAAHDSYMNTEAFF.